Listed below are T cell receptor beta chains from one sample, sequenced in a study of shared clonotypes between healthy human individuals. Method: immunoSEQ multiplex PCR; TCRdb's copy keeps in-frame clones and lacks some. The data show 1.5 million to 2.5 million clones, about 95% seen once. Source material: naive CD8+ T cells sorted from blood. These receptors all stem from a man between 18 and 29 years old in good health. CDR3s include the opening cysteine and the closing phenylalanine or tryptophan. D genes are given only for firm matches. Expanded clones are given a class, and other clones once, few, many or no size at all.

d_call clone_size j_call cdr3_length v_call cdr3_aa cdr3_nt
TRBD1 . TRBJ2-7 15 TRBV5-1 CASSLTGTGIYEQYF TGCGCCAGCAGCTTGACCGGGACAGGCATCTACGAGCAGTACTTC
. . TRBJ2-7 11 TRBV21-1 CASILPYEQYF TGTGCCAGCATCCTTCCCTACGAGCAGTACTTC
TRBD2 . TRBJ2-1 17 TRBV9 CASSGLFRSGGPDEQFF TGTGCCAGCAGCGGCCTTTTCCGGTCGGGAGGGCCGGATGAGCAGTTCTTC
TRBD1 . TRBJ1-1 15 TRBV11-2 CASSWDRGLDTEAFF TGTGCCAGCAGCTGGGATAGGGGGCTTGACACTGAAGCTTTCTTT
. . TRBJ2-7 17 TRBV5-1 CASSRNSYGLTNYEQYF TGCGCCAGCAGCCGTAACTCTTACGGACTAACCAACTACGAGCAGTACTTC
. . TRBJ1-5 18 TRBV10-2 CASSEWGVGYLGNQPQHF TGCGCCAGCAGTGAGTGGGGCGTGGGGTACCTTGGCAATCAGCCCCAGCATTTT
. . TRBJ2-1 15 TRBV5-4 CASAWGAGDDNEQFF TGTGCCAGCGCTTGGGGGGCGGGAGACGACAATGAGCAGTTCTTC
TRBD1 . TRBJ1-2 16 TRBV7-2 CASSPARGTGVYGYTF TGTGCCAGCAGCCCCGCCCGCGGGACAGGGGTTTATGGCTACACCTTC
. once TRBJ1-1 14 TRBV6-5 CASSYSVEGSEAFF TGTGCCAGCAGTTACTCGGTAGAAGGGTCTGAAGCTTTCTTT
. . TRBJ2-3 14 TRBV21-1 CASSKHGRPLAQYF TGTGCCAGCAGCAAGCATGGAAGGCCCCTCGCGCAGTATTTT
. once TRBJ1-2 14 TRBV5-4 CASSPKTALYGYTF TGTGCCAGCAGCCCAAAGACGGCCCTCTATGGCTACACCTTC
. . TRBJ1-6 15 TRBV7-6 CASSLLRDYNSPLHF TGTGCCAGCAGCTTACTGAGGGACTATAATTCACCCCTCCACTTT
TRBD2 . TRBJ2-7 15 TRBV4-1 CASSLKLAGLYEQYF TGCGCCAGCAGCCTTAAACTAGCGGGACTATACGAGCAGTACTTC
. . TRBJ2-3 16 TRBV7-2 CASSPPSAYSTDTQYF TGTGCCAGCAGCCCACCGAGCGCCTACAGCACAGATACGCAGTATTTT
. . TRBJ1-5 15 TRBV11-3 CASSPLGYSNQPQHF TGTGCCAGCAGTCCACTAGGGTACAGCAATCAGCCCCAGCATTTT
TRBD1 once TRBJ2-2 17 TRBV29-1 CSVPGWEGQGYTGELFF TGCAGCGTCCCTGGATGGGAGGGACAGGGGTACACCGGGGAGCTGTTTTTT
. . TRBJ2-1 16 TRBV6-1 CASSVIGGGVADEQFF TGTGCCAGCAGTGTAATAGGGGGAGGAGTTGCCGATGAGCAGTTCTTC
. . TRBJ2-7 14 TRBV11-2 CASSLQAAWGEQYF TGTGCCAGCAGCCTCCAGGCGGCATGGGGGGAGCAGTACTTC
. . TRBJ2-7 12 TRBV29-1 CSVFSASYEQYF TGCAGCGTTTTTAGCGCCTCCTACGAGCAGTACTTC
TRBD2 . TRBJ2-3 16 TRBV7-2 CASSYLAGSSTDTQYF TGTGCCAGCAGTTATCTAGCGGGATCTAGCACAGATACGCAGTATTTT
TRBD1 . TRBJ2-1 15 TRBV5-6 CASSLARTGFNEQFF TGTGCCAGCAGCTTAGCAAGGACAGGGTTCAATGAGCAGTTCTTC
. . TRBJ1-1 15 TRBV7-9 CASSLVTGWDTEAFF TGTGCCAGCAGCTTAGTAACAGGGTGGGACACTGAAGCTTTCTTT
. once TRBJ2-1 14 TRBV4-3 CASSQDDHYNEQFF TGCGCCAGCAGCCAAGACGACCACTACAATGAGCAGTTCTTC
TRBD1 . TRBJ1-2 16 TRBV19 CASSTGIRDSVYGYTF TGTGCCAGTAGTACGGGAATTCGGGACAGCGTCTATGGCTACACCTTC
TRBD1 . TRBJ2-7 13 TRBV7-9 CASSYGGTGEQYF TGTGCCAGCAGCTATGGGGGGACAGGAGAGCAGTACTTC
TRBD1 . TRBJ2-5 16 TRBV2 CASSGYYRGPPETQYF TGTGCCAGCAGTGGCTATTACAGGGGGCCCCCCGAGACCCAGTACTTC
TRBD1 . TRBJ2-7 15 TRBV11-2 CASSLARQGAYEQYF TGTGCCAGCAGCTTAGCCCGGCAGGGGGCCTACGAGCAGTACTTC
. . TRBJ2-2 14 TRBV4-1 CASSLRDYTGELFF TGCGCCAGCAGCCTCCGGGATTACACCGGGGAGCTGTTTTTT
. . TRBJ1-5 11 TRBV5-8 CASSINQPQHF TGTGCCAGCTCGATCAATCAGCCCCAGCATTTT
. once TRBJ2-7 14 TRBV7-9 CASSLEEGVYEQYF TGTGCCAGCAGCTTAGAAGAAGGGGTCTACGAGCAGTACTTC
. . TRBJ2-7 14 TRBV4-1 CASSQSPGSYEQYF TGCGCCAGCAGCCAATCCCCGGGGTCCTACGAGCAGTACTTC
. once TRBJ1-1 14 TRBV4-1 CASSQSALPTGAFF TGCGCCAGCAGCCAGAGTGCGTTACCCACGGGAGCTTTCTTT
TRBD1 . TRBJ1-2 17 TRBV7-9 CASSSPGQGPLSYGYTF TGTGCCAGCAGCTCCCCGGGACAGGGGCCGTTATCCTATGGCTACACCTTC
TRBD1 . TRBJ1-5 16 TRBV5-6 CASSFSGTGVHQPQHF TGTGCCAGCAGCTTCTCCGGGACAGGGGTACATCAGCCCCAGCATTTT
TRBD2 . TRBJ2-7 14 TRBV9 CASSAGLAGYEQYF TGTGCCAGCAGCGCGGGGCTAGCGGGGTACGAGCAGTACTTC
TRBD1 . TRBJ1-1 17 TRBV5-4 CASSLSGTGAQDTEAFF TGTGCCAGCAGCTTATCCGGGACAGGGGCGCAAGATACTGAAGCTTTCTTT
TRBD1 . TRBJ1-5 15 TRBV27 CASSRTGGANQPQHF TGTGCCAGCAGCCGGACAGGGGGGGCCAATCAGCCCCAGCATTTT
TRBD2 . TRBJ2-7 16 TRBV13 CASSTGTSGRRYEQYF TGTGCCAGCAGCACCGGGACTAGCGGGAGAAGGTACGAGCAGTACTTC
TRBD2 . TRBJ2-7 17 TRBV15 CATSSPPSGTSFDEQYF TGTGCCACCAGCAGTCCTCCTTCCGGGACTAGCTTCGACGAGCAGTACTTC
. once TRBJ1-2 15 TRBV21-1 CASSRLQTGIYGYTF TGTGCCAGCAGCAGACTACAGACAGGAATCTATGGCTACACCTTC
. . TRBJ2-7 15 TRBV27 CASSLSGTGYYEQYF TGTGCCAGCAGTTTATCAGGGACGGGTTACTACGAGCAGTACTTC
. . TRBJ1-1 13 TRBV2 CASSPPENTEAFF TGTGCCAGCAGCCCCCCAGAGAACACTGAAGCTTTCTTT
TRBD2 . TRBJ2-1 15 TRBV18 CASSSSGGSYNEQFF TGCGCCAGCTCATCGAGCGGGGGGTCCTACAATGAGCAGTTCTTC
. . TRBJ1-2 13 TRBV30 CAWSRTLTDGYTF TGTGCCTGGAGTCGGACATTGACTGATGGCTACACCTTC
. once TRBJ2-2 12 TRBV6-4 CASSDDTGELFF TGTGCCAGCAGTGACGACACCGGGGAGCTGTTTTTT
TRBD1 . TRBJ1-1 17 TRBV19 CASSIGRGEGANPEAFF TGTGCCAGTAGTATAGGCAGGGGGGAGGGTGCAAACCCTGAAGCTTTCTTT
. . TRBJ2-7 13 TRBV6-1 CASRGGGNYEQYF TGTGCCAGCAGAGGGGGCGGGAACTACGAGCAGTACTTC
TRBD1 . TRBJ1-2 13 TRBV9 CASSARTGNGYTF TGTGCCAGCAGCGCCCGGACAGGGAATGGCTACACCTTC
TRBD1 . TRBJ1-2 14 TRBV9 CASSSWTGEYGYTF TGTGCCAGCAGCTCCTGGACAGGGGAGTATGGCTACACCTTC
. . TRBJ2-1 15 TRBV27 CASSFSGALYNEQFF TGTGCCAGCAGTTTCTCGGGGGCTCTTTACAATGAGCAGTTCTTC
. . TRBJ1-5 15 TRBV30 CAWSVETSFNQPQHF TGTGCCTGGAGTGTAGAGACGTCCTTCAATCAGCCCCAGCATTTT
TRBD2 few TRBJ2-5 14 TRBV2 CASWAAGDEETQYF TGTGCCAGCTGGGCAGCGGGGGATGAAGAGACCCAGTACTTC
TRBD2 . TRBJ2-5 15 TRBV19 CASMYGASGQETQYF TGTGCCAGTATGTACGGGGCTAGCGGCCAAGAGACCCAGTACTTC